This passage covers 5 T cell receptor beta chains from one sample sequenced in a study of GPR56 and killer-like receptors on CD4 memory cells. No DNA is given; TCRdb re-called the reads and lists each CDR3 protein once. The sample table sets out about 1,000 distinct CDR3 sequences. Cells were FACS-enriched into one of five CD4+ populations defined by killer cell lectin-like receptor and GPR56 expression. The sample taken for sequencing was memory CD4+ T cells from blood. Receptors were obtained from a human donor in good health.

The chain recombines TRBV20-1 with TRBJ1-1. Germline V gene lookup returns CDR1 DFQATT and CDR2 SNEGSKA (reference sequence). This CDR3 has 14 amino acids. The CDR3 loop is CSARDPLMNTEAFF.

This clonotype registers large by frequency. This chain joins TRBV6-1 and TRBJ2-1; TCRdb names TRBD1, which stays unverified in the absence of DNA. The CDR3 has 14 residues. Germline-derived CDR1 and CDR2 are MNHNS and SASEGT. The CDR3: CASNRAGGVSEQFF.

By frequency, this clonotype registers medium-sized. CDR3 protein: CASVTLAGPGELFF. The V gene is TRBV6-1, the J gene TRBJ2-2; lacking DNA, the TRBD2 call made by TCRdb goes unchecked. The germline V gene has CDR1 MNHNS and CDR2 SASEGT. The CDR3 is made up of 14 amino acids.

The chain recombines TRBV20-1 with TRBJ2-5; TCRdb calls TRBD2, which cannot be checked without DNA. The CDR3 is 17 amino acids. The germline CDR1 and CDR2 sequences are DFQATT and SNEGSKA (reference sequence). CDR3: CSASLHRPAGIQETQYF.

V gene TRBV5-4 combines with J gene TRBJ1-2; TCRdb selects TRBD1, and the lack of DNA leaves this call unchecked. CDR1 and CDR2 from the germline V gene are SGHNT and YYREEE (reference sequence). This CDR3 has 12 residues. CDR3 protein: CASSLAGGGYTF.